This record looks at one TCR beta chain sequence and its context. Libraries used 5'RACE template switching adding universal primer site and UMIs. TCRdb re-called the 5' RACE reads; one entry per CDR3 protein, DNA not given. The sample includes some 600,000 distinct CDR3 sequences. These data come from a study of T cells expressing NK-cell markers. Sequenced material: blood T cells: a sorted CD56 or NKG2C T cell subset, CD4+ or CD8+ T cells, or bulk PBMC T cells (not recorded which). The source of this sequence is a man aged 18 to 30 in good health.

CDR3: CASSLLKIQGVGNEQFF. The V gene is TRBV3-1, the J gene TRBJ2-1; TCRdb outputs TRBD1, but without DNA this stays unchecked. The CDR3 length is 17 residues. CDR1 is LGHDT and CDR2 is YNNKEL in the germline V gene (reference sequence).